This T cell receptor beta chain was sequenced in a study of T-cell reconstitution after alpha-beta-depleted transplantation in children. Whole-study results and caveats: A year had passed since transplant, and T-cell counts and diversity by then came mostly from newly produced T cells. Some patients' high day-60 TCRbeta diversity was attributed to recipient cells surviving conditioning. Reportedly, roughly two months post-transplant, alpha-beta T cells arose from several hundred expanded graft clones.

Preparation of the TCRbeta library involved a method that used unique molecular identifiers. MiXCR was run by TCRdb on the PCR reads, yielding one entry per CDR3 protein. The sample has tens of thousands of distinct CDR3 sequences; 5% to 7% are singletons. This clonotype was seen repeatedly, ten times or more. Its antigen remains unknown. The CDR3 is 15 amino acids. Trimming cost V 6 bases and J 1 base, with 15 bases left between them. Germline V gene lookup returns CDR1 SGDLS and CDR2 YYNGEE. The sample consisted of peripheral blood, taken 60 days after TCRalphabeta/CD19-depleted stem cell transplant. This receptor was obtained from a child under two years old who had a stem cell transplant for acute myeloid leukemia, so the T cells may come from the graft donor. V usage is TRBV9 and J usage is TRBJ2-3, with D perhaps being TRBD1 or TRBD2 (5 bases each). The CDR3 region has the DNA TGTGCCAGCACCCCATGGGGGAGAGGCACAGATACGCAGTATTTT. Translating it yields CASTPWGRGTDTQYF.